Below are 4 T cell receptor beta chains sequenced from a single sample in a study of OX40 agonist ivuxolimab in advanced cancers. The method was immunoSEQ multiplex PCR; TCRdb's version includes in-frame clones alone and lacks a portion of them. The sample records roughly 87,000 clones, about 90% being singletons. This material consisted of CD4+ or CD8+ T cells sorted from blood, taken in a trial of the OX40 agonist ivuxolimab. The receptor source for this set is an adult with an advanced solid tumor such as melanoma, head and neck, liver or kidney cancer.

The J gene is TRBJ2-2, the V gene TRBV4-1; the match to TRBD2 covers 10 bases. Germline V gene lookup returns CDR1 MGHRA and CDR2 YSYEKL. The CDR3 is 16 amino acids. J gave up 4 bases and V 6 bases, and 8 bases lay outside the gene matches. CDR3 nucleotide sequence: TGCGCCAGCAGACCTCTAGCGGGAGCCGCCACCGGGGAGCTGTTTTTT. Its protein is CASRPLAGAATGELFF.

V is TRBV6-1 and J is TRBJ1-4; no firm D call. CDR3 size: 13 residues. Germline loops: CDR1 MNHNS, CDR2 SASEGT. Trimming removed 1 base at V and 7 bases at J, with 7 bases between. The chain's CDR3 is CASSEGDFEKLFF. The CDR3, as DNA: TGTGCCAGCAGTGAAGGCGACTTTGAAAAACTGTTTTTT.

This clone has only one observation. V is TRBV29-1 and J is TRBJ1-2, with unresolved D. Germline V CDR1 and CDR2: SQVTM, ANQGSEA. V shed 0 bases and J shed 6 bases, with 8 bases lying between them. This CDR3 region has 12 residues. CDR3 residues: CSVEDRNDGYTF. The CDR3 DNA reads TGCAGCGTTGAAGACAGGAATGATGGCTACACCTTC. Full variable domain (outside the CDR3, taken from reference TRBV29-1 and TRBJ1-2): SAVISQKPSRDICQRGTSLTIQCQVDSQVTMMFWYRQQPGQSLTLIATANQGSEATYESGFVIDKFPISRPNLTFSTLTVSNMSPEDSSIYLCSVEDRNDGYTFGSGTRLTVV.

J is TRBJ2-5 and V is TRBV4-3; a weak D match, TRBD2 (5 bases). Between the trimmed V and J ends, which lost 0 bases and 4 bases, there was a span of 12 bases. The germline V gene encodes CDR1 LGHNA and CDR2 YSLEER. The CDR3 contains 15 residues. Written as DNA, the CDR3 is TGCGCCAGCAGCCAAGAAACTAGTCTGGGAGAGACCCAGTACTTC. As protein: CASSQETSLGETQYF.